Sequencing of this TCR beta chain was carried out in a study of T cells in Graves' hyperthyroidism and ophthalmopathy (dated by TCRdb to about 2019). Regarding the study in general: Peripheral blood was sampled at the time of initial diagnosis, prior to any treatment. Following sampling, methimazole starting at 30 mg daily was given to hyperthyroidism patients, and high-dose intravenous methylprednisolone was given to ophthalmopathy patients. To identify distinguishing TCR V-J signatures, a discovery cohort of roughly 100 patients was used, comprising some 45 with Graves' ophthalmopathy and some 57 with stable Graves' hyperthyroidism. Prospective prediction of ophthalmopathy was tested in an independent validation cohort of 18 to 20 hyperthyroidism patients and 17 patients who later progressed to ophthalmopathy. In roughly six Graves' hyperthyroidism patients, the study also compared T-cell repertoires from thyroid tissue with T-cell repertoires from blood. For training and testing, the roughly 93 patients in the discovery cohort were randomly divided in a 7:3 ratio. According to the paper, TCR Vbeta CDR3 sequencing was carried out on approximately 140 peripheral blood samples, which came from under 50 ophthalmopathy, around 74 hyperthyroidism and roughly 17 progressor patients.

The TCR beta CDR3 regions were amplified from RNA transcripts. The first round of RT-PCR for the TCR CDR3 was performed with the HTBI primer set and the Qiagen OneStep RT-PCR kit. Libraries were constructed in a second round of multiplex PCR, after which size selection and purification were performed. Libraries were sequenced paired-end with 100 bp reads on an Illumina HiSeq2000. From the authors' description of their analysis: SOAPnuke was used to process the raw data, throwing out any read that contained adapters or uncalled bases, had a mean Phred below 15, or lacked an exact constant-primer or identifier match. High-quality paired reads were merged using COPE v1.2.5, and each unique nucleotide sequence was defined as a clonotype. MiTCR v1.1 was used to align the clonotypes against IMGT TRBV, TRBD and TRBJ reference segments. Analysis was restricted to V-J combinations with a frequency above 0.0001, which covered roughly 99% of repertoires. The TCS score was defined as the ratio of F50 (clonal expansion) to E x V (chaos), calculated using BLOSUM62-based TCRdist between CDR3 peptides within each V-J. Welch's t-statistics and random forest reduced 514 V-J features to roughly 13, which were used in a naive Bayes classifier (R e1071). The public reads were quality trimmed at Q25 with fastp and then assembled into clones with MiXCR by TCRdb, keeping productive beta chains. A single entry per CDR3 protein holds the most common genes and DNA from its merged rows. The V and J calls and clone size come from TCRdb's table, not from the authors' own analysis. Present in this sample are about 400,000 distinct CDR3 sequences, around 16% of which were seen just once. Of the sample, 13% to 15% is held by the ten largest clones.

Stable Graves' hyperthyroidism was defined as no progression to ophthalmopathy during 18 months of follow-up. Hyperthyroidism patients were aged 18 to 65 years and newly diagnosed, with disease duration of less than 2 months. The study excluded patients with uncontrolled infections, other autoimmune diseases, pregnancy or lactation. Diagnoses were established on the basis of clinical symptoms, serum thyroxine and TRAb, thyroid ultrasound, and orbital computed tomography. Ficoll-Paque density gradient centrifugation was used to isolate PBMCs from about 10 ml of fresh peripheral blood. Total RNA was extracted with Trizol reagent, and quality was checked on an Agilent 2100 Bioanalyzer. What the work shows at the level of the full study, not this receptor alone: A model built on a 13 V-J signature distinguished ophthalmopathy from stable hyperthyroidism, reaching roughly 88% sensitivity and about 81% specificity in cross-validation and 80%/75% in testing. Most expanded thyroid clonotypes (frequency above 0.001) were also found in blood, which suggests that blood repertoires may mirror thyroid immune responses. In validation, progression to ophthalmopathy was predicted by the model with approximately 67% sensitivity and about 72% specificity, a median of about 6.4 months before onset. No statistical method was used to fix the sample size in advance, and group allocation was not hidden from the investigators.

This clonotype was observed at least ten times. Its antigen target is currently unknown. It has no much larger one-base neighbor in the sample; base qualities were not kept. The germline V gene (reference sequence) specifies MNHNY as CDR1 and SVGAGI as CDR2. The CDR3, from cysteine to phenylalanine, totals 13 residues. The only DNA kept is the CDR3, 39 bases in frame from the first base. Relative to germline, V is 2 bases shorter and J is 7 bases shorter, with 12 bases between their ends. The sequence is built from TRBV6-6 and TRBJ2-7, with the D assignment possibly TRBD1 or TRBD2, given 6 matching bases for each. Sample: blood. This sequence originates from a woman aged 18-30 years with Graves' hyperthyroidism. This receptor carries the CDR3 CASSYEGGLEQYF. The nucleotides are TGTGCCAGCAGTTACGAAGGGGGGTTGGAGCAGTACTTC.